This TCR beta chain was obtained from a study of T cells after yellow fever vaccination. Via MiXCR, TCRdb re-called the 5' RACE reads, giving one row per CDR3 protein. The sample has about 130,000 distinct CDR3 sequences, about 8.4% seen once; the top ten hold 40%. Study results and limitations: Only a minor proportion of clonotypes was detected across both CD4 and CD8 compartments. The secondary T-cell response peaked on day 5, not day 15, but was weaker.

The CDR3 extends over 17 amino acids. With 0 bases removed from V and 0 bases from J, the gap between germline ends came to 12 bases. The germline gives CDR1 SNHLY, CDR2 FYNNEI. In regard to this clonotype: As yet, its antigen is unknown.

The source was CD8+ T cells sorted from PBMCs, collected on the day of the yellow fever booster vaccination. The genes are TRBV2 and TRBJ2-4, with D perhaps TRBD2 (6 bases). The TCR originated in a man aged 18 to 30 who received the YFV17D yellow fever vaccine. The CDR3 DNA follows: TGTGCCAGCAGTGAAGCGAGGGGCGGGGTAGCCAAAAACATTCAGTACTTC. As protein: CASSEARGGVAKNIQYF.